This T cell receptor beta chain was identified in a study of control samples from healthy donors and cancer patients. Trimming took 1 base from V and 0 from J; bases not matched to a gene: 8. The CDR3 is 17 residues long. CDR1 is SGHRS and CDR2 is YFSETQ in the germline V gene. Produced via immunoSEQ multiplex PCR; TCRdb's table is partial and in-frame only. The sample lists approximately 54,000 clones; 85% to 90% were seen once. This TCR derives from a man aged 50 to 60 with head and neck cancer. J is TRBJ2-3 and V is TRBV5-1; 7 bases line up with TRBD1. Sequencing used PBMCs. CDR3 bases: TGCGCCAGCAGCTTGTGGACAGGTCATTCTAGCACAGATACGCAGTATTTT. Protein: CASSLWTGHSSTDTQYF.